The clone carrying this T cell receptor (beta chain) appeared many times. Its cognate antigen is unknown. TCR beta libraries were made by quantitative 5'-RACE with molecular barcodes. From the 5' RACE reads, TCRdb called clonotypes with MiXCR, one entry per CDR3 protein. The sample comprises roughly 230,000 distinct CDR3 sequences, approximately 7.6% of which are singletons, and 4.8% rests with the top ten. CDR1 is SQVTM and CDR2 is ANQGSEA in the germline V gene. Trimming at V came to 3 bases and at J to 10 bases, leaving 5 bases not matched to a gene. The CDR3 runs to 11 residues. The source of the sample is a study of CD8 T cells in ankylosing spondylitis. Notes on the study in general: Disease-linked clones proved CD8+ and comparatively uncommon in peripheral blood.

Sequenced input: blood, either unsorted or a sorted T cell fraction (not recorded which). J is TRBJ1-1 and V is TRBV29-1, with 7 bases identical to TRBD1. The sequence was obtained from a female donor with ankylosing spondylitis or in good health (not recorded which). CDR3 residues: CSVDRGQGAFF. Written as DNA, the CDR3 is TGCAGCGTTGATAGGGGGCAGGGAGCTTTCTTT.